This T cell receptor beta chain was sequenced for a study of blood T cells in healthy people across ages. Study observations and caveats: Considered underestimates were the diversity estimates obtained from one million T cells.

It was with a sample-barcoded 5' primer and a J-beta primer mix that a second PCR of roughly 6 to 12 cycles was run. TCRdb fed the 5' RACE reads into MiXCR, producing one record per CDR3 protein. The table shows about 680,000 distinct CDR3 sequences, with around 49% occurring only once. The ends were cut back, 1 base at V and 8 bases at J, with 8 bases in the middle. Germline V CDR1 and CDR2: SGHTA, FQGNSA. The CDR3 has 12 amino acids. This clonotype appeared a single time. No antigen is known for it. V usage is TRBV7-2 and J usage is TRBJ1-2, with D unclear. The specimen was blood. The source is a woman aged 55-69 years in good health. CDR3 amino acids: CASSLDGEGYTF. CDR3 in DNA: TGTGCCAGCAGCTTAGACGGTGAGGGCTACACCTTC.